This T cell receptor (beta chain) is from a study of T cell repertoires in cytomegalovirus infection. TCRdb reprocessed the reads via MiXCR and lists one record per CDR3 protein. The sample lists approximately 500,000 distinct CDR3 sequences, approximately 17% occurring once. Only a few counts were recorded for this clonotype. The CDR3 length is 15 residues. Trimming shortened V by 1 base and J by 2 bases, and 10 bases separated the two germline ends. Per the germline V gene, CDR1 is MGHRA and CDR2 is YSYEKL. The sample was CD8+ T cells from PBMCs. The source is a human donor in good health (CMV status not recorded). Some clones in this sample may be carry-over from other donors' samples. The J gene is TRBJ2-3, the V gene TRBV4-1; D may be TRBD1 (5 bases). The CDR3, as DNA: TGCGCCAGCAGCCAAGCTACAGGAGTCACAGATACGCAGTATTTT. Translated, it gives CASSQATGVTDTQYF.